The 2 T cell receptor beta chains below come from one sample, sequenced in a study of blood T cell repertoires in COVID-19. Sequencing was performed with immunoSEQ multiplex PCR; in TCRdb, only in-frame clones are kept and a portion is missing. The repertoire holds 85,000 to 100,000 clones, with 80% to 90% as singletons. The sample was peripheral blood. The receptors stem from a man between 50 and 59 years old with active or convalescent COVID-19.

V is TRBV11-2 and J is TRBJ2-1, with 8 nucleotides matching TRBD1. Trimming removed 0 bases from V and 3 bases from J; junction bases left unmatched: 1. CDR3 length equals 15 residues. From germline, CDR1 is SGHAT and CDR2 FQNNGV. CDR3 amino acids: CASSLEGQVYNEQFF. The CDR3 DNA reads TGTGCCAGCAGCTTAGAGGGACAGGTCTACAATGAGCAGTTCTTC.

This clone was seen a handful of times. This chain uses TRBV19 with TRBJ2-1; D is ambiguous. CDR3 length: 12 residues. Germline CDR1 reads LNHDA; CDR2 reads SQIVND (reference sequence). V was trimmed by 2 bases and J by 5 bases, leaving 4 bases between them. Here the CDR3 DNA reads TGTGCCAGTAGTATATTCAACAATGAGCAGTTCTTC. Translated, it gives CASSIFNNEQFF.